This T cell receptor beta chain was sequenced for a study of blood T cell repertoires in COVID-19. Study summary: Researchers got acute and convalescent COVID-19 samples from the United States, Italy and Spain. The cDNA or gDNA used as material had been derived from T cells, B-cell-depleted T cells, or PBMCs.

Germline trimming cut 0 bases from V and 0 bases from J; bases unmatched to any gene: 15. Germline V gives CDR1 SGDLS, CDR2 YYNGEE. The CDR3 extends over 20 amino acids. This clone occurred a few times. Source study methods: Reference gene primer amplification yielded estimated nucleated cell counts. Sequenced by immunoSEQ multiplex PCR; TCRdb stores in-frame clones only, minus some. V, J and clone size are taken as reported in that table, and D and trimming were inferred from the DNA itself. This table holds about 49,000 clones, around 65% found once. The sample comprised peripheral blood. The rearrangement uses TRBV9 and TRBJ2-3; 8 nucleotides match TRBD2. The receptor's source is a woman in her 70s with acute or convalescent COVID-19. CDR3 loop: CASSVAKAGVSPTSTDTQYF. For the CDR3, the DNA is TGTGCCAGCAGCGTAGCGAAAGCGGGGGTGTCGCCTACTAGCACAGATACGCAGTATTTT.